Here is one T cell receptor (beta chain) with its context. For each CDR3 protein, TCRdb gives one entry from its re-call of the 5' RACE reads, without DNA. The table for this sample gives hundreds of thousands of distinct CDR3 sequences. The CDR3 covers 16 residues. The germline V gene has CDR1 SGHRS and CDR2 YFSETQ. The entry originates in a study of T cells expressing NK-cell markers. As for the study in general: Each TCR beta repertoire originated in sorted T cells that were CD3+CD56+NKG2C+, CD3+CD56+NKG2C- or CD3+CD56-NKG2C+.

The V and J genes are TRBV5-1 and TRBJ1-6. Sample: blood T cells: a sorted CD56 or NKG2C T cell subset, CD4+ or CD8+ T cells, or bulk PBMC T cells (not recorded which). The receptor comes from a woman aged 18 to 75 in good health. Here the CDR3 reads CASSLEGPTKNSPLHF.